This T cell receptor (beta chain) derives from a study of blood T cell repertoires in COVID-19. Study background: Acute and convalescent COVID-19 specimens originated in the United States, Italy and Spain. T cells, B-cell-depleted T cells, or PBMCs supplied cDNA or gDNA.

Authors' processing steps: Estimation of nucleated cell counts relied on the amplification of reference gene primers. Clones were read by immunoSEQ multiplex PCR, and TCRdb kept only the in-frame ones, dropping some. D and trimming were read from the DNA, whereas the V and J calls and clone size are those reported in that table. The data contain about 120,000 clones, around nine tenths of them singletons. Germline V gene data show CDR1 as ENHRY and CDR2 as SYGVKD. The CDR3 contains 17 residues. J was trimmed by 10 bases and V by 2 bases; bases with no gene match: 12. The sequence came from a man aged 50 to 60 with active COVID-19. What was sequenced was peripheral blood. The chain recombines TRBV10-3 with TRBJ2-1; 12 bases align to TRBD1. CDR3 sequence (DNA): TGTGCCATCAGTGAGCAGAGTCCCGGGACAGGGGGCGACGAGCAGTTCTTC. Protein sequence: CAISEQSPGTGGDEQFF.